Each of the 5 T cell receptor beta chains below was sequenced from the same sample in a study of blood T cell repertoires in COVID-19. Assay used: immunoSEQ multiplex PCR; TCRdb lists only in-frame clones, some missing. Among some 70,000 clones, about 82% were seen once, and the ten largest hold about 1.9%. Sequencing input: peripheral blood. Receptors were obtained from an older woman with acute or convalescent COVID-19.

V usage is TRBV29-1 and J usage is TRBJ2-1, with 8 positions matching TRBD1. The germline CDR1 and CDR2 sequences are SQVTM and ANQGSEA. CDR3 size: 19 residues. Trimming cost V 0 bases and J 0 bases; bases outside gene matches: 13. CDR3 coding DNA: TGCAGCGTTGAAGAAAACAAGAAGGCCGGGACAGGCTCCTACAATGAGCAGTTCTTC. Its translation is CSVEENKKAGTGSYNEQFF.

The V call is TRBV4-2, the J call TRBJ2-7; D may be TRBD2 (6 bases). Germline CDR1 is LGHNA and CDR2 is YNFKEQ. The CDR3 sequence is 14 residues long. V shed 1 base and J shed 0 bases, with 7 bases lying between them. CDR3 region: CASSQAGDSYEQYF. Here the CDR3 DNA reads TGTGCCAGCAGCCAAGCGGGAGACTCCTACGAGCAGTACTTC.

In this sample, this clone turned up once. The chain joins TRBV15 to TRBJ1-3; tentative D call: TRBD1 (5 bases). Germline CDR1 reads LNHNV; CDR2 reads YYDKDF (reference sequence). Trimming removed 0 bases from V and 2 bases from J, with 14 bases in between. The CDR3 totals 17 residues. DNA of the CDR3: TGTGCCACCAGCAGAGATCAAGGGCTAGGGGCTGGAAACACCATATATTTT. It encodes CATSRDQGLGAGNTIYF.

The V and J genes are TRBV4-2 and TRBJ1-2; perhaps TRBD1 as D (6 bases). The CDR3 sequence is 15 residues long. The germline V gene has CDR1 LGHNA and CDR2 YNFKEQ. V lost 0 bases and J 8 bases, leaving 16 bases between the germline ends. CDR3 in amino acids: CASSQDRTDPQGYTF. Here the CDR3 DNA reads TGTGCCAGCAGCCAAGACCGGACAGACCCGCAGGGCTACACCTTC.

The chain has TRBV9 and TRBJ2-7, with TRBD1 as a possible D gene (6 bases). CDR1 and CDR2 from the germline V gene are SGDLS and YYNGEE. The CDR3 covers 14 residues. V lost 4 bases and J 3 bases, leaving 14 bases between the germline ends. This chain's CDR3 is CASSLELGGYEQYF. CDR3 DNA sequence: TGTGCCAGCAGCCTAGAACTAGGGGGCTACGAGCAGTACTTC. The variable domain in full, completed from reference TRBV9 and TRBJ2-7, reads DSGVTQTPKHLITATGQRVTLRCSPRSGDLSVYWYQQSLDQGLQFLIQYYNGEERAKGNILERFSAQQFPDLHSELNLSSLELGDSALYFCASSLELGGYEQYFGPGTRLTVT.